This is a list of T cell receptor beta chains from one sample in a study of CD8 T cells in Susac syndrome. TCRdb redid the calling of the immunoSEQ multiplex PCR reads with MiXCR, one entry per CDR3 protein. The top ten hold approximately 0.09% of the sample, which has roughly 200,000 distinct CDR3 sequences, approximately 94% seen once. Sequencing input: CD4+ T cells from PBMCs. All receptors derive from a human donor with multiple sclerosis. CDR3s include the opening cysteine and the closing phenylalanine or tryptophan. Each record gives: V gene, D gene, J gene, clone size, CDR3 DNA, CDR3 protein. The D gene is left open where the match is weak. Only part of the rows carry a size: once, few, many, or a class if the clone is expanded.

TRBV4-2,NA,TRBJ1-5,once,TGTGCCAGCAGCCAGGACTATAGCAATCAGCCCCAGCATTTT,CASSQDYSNQPQHF
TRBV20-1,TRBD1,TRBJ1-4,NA,TGCAGTGCTAGTGACAGGGTGTCTAATGAAAAACTGTTTTTT,CSASDRVSNEKLFF
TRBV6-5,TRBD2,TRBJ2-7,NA,TGTGCCAGCAGTTACTCGGGCGGGAGCTCCTACGAGCAGTACTTC,CASSYSGGSSYEQYF
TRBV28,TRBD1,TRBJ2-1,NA,TGTGCCAGCAGTTCCGGACAGGGACGTTTCAATGAGCAGTTCTTC,CASSSGQGRFNEQFF
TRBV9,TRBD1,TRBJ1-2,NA,TGTGCCAGCAGCGTAGAGTGGGGACAGGGAGTCGGCTACACCTTC,CASSVEWGQGVGYTF
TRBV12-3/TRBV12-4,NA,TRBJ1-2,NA,TGTGCCAGCAGTTTAATGGGGGCCTATGGCTACACCTTC,CASSLMGAYGYTF
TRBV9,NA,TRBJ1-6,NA,TGTGCCAGCAGCTCGCGCGTCGGGAATCACTTT,CASSSRVGNHF
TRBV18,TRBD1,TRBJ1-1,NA,TGTGCCAGCTCTGGGACAGGGTTGAACACTGAAGCTTTCTTT,CASSGTGLNTEAFF
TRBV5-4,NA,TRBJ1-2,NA,TGTGCCAGCAGCTTTAGACGGGGCTTTGGCTATGGCTACACCTTC,CASSFRRGFGYGYTF
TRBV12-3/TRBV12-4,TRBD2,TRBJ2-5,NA,TGTGCCAGCAGTTTCCTAGCGGGGGAGAGACAAGAGACCCAGTACTTC,CASSFLAGERQETQYF
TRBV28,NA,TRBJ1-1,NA,TGTGCCAGCAGAGGGAGGGAGGTGGACACTGAAGCTTTCTTT,CASRGREVDTEAFF
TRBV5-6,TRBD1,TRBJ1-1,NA,TGTGCCAGCAGCTTGGGGCAGGGGGTAATAATGAACACTGAAGCTTTCTTT,CASSLGQGVIMNTEAFF
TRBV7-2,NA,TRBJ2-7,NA,TGTGCCAGCACGGGGAGACAGACCTACTACGAGCAGTACTTC,CASTGRQTYYEQYF
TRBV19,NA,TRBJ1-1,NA,TGTGCCAGTAGTTCCCCTTGGGCTGAAGCTTTCTTT,CASSSPWAEAFF
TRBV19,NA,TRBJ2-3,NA,TGTGCCAGTAGTGACCGCACAGATACGCAGTATTTT,CASSDRTDTQYF
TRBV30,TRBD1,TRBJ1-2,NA,TGTGCCAAGTCCCGACAGGGCTATGGCTACACCTTC,CAKSRQGYGYTF
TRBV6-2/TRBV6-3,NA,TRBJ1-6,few,TGTGCCAGCAGTTACTCGGATTCACCCCTCCACTTT,CASSYSDSPLHF
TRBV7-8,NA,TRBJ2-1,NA,TGTGCCAGCAGCTCCCGACAGGCTGTATACAATGAGCAGTTCTTC,CASSSRQAVYNEQFF
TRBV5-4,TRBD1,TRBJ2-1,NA,TGTGCCAGCAGCTGGACAGGGGGTTCCGCCTACAATGAGCAGTTCTTC,CASSWTGGSAYNEQFF
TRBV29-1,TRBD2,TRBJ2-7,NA,TGCAGCGTGTTGGGCCAGCGGGGCCTCACCTACGAGCAGTACTTC,CSVLGQRGLTYEQYF
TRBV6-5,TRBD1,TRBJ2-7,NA,TGTGCCAGCAGTCCCACAGGGGCCCCAGTCGAGCAGTACTTC,CASSPTGAPVEQYF
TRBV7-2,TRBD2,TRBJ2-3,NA,TGTGCCAGCTTACTAGCGGGGGCTACAGATACGCAGTATTTT,CASLLAGATDTQYF
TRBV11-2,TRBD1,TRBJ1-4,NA,TGTGCCAGCAGCACAGGGGGCTTGTGGGAAAAACTGTTTTTT,CASSTGGLWEKLFF
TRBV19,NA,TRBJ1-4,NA,TGTGCCAGTAGTATAGGATCGGGGCGATACGAAAAACTGTTTTTT,CASSIGSGRYEKLFF
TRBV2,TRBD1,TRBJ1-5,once,TGTGCCAGCAGTGAACGCGGAGGGGGCACTCAGCCCCAGCATTTT,CASSERGGGTQPQHF
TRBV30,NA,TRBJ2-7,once,TGTGCCTGGAGTGTACCGGGTTATGGGAGCTCCTACGAGCAGTACTTC,CAWSVPGYGSSYEQYF
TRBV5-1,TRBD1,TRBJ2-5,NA,TGCGCCAGCAGCCCGGTTTCGGGACAGGGAGACGAGACCCAGTACTTC,CASSPVSGQGDETQYF
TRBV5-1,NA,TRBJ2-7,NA,TGCGCCAGCAGCGGGGCAGGGCCCGCCTTCTACGAGCAGTACTTC,CASSGAGPAFYEQYF
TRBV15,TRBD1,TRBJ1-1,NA,TGTGCCACCAGCAGAAGGACAGGGCCCACTGAAGCTTTCTTT,CATSRRTGPTEAFF
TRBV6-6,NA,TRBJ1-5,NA,TGTGCCAGCAGTGCTTGGACCCCCAAGGATCAGCCCCAGCATTTT,CASSAWTPKDQPQHF
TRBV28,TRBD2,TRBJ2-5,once,TGTGCCAGCAGTTTATCGGGAGGCCTTCGGGAGACCCAGTACTTC,CASSLSGGLRETQYF
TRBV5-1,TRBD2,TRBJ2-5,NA,TGCGCCAGCAGCTCAGGACTAGCGGGGGTAGAGACCCAGTACTTC,CASSSGLAGVETQYF
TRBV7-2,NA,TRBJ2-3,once,TGTGCCAGCAGTCCCTTCCTAGGGGGAGATACGCAGTATTTT,CASSPFLGGDTQYF
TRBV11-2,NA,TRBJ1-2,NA,TGTGCCAGCAGCTTAGACAGGGTGAACTATGGCTACACCTTC,CASSLDRVNYGYTF
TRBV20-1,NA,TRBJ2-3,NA,TGCAGTGCTAGACCCCCGCCAAGGGGGGGCACAGATACGCAGTATTTT,CSARPPPRGGTDTQYF
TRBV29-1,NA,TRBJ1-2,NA,TGCAGCGTTGGCACAGACTATGGCTACACCTTC,CSVGTDYGYTF
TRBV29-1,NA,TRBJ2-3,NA,TGCAGCGTTGAGGGGGGGGCTAGAGGCGATACGCAGTATTTT,CSVEGGARGDTQYF
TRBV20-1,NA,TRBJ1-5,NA,TGCAGTGCTAGCAGGGTAGGTCAGCCCCAGCATTTT,CSASRVGQPQHF